The entry below gives a single T cell receptor beta chain sequence along with its context. Antigen unknown. Described time point: 2014-2015 season, pre-vaccination. Non-naive CD4+CXCR5+PD-1+ cTfh were sorted into ICOS+CD38+ and ICOS-CD38- fractions. The sample comes from a study of follicular helper T cells after annual influenza vaccination. Findings and limits, study-wide: Yearly vaccinations repeatedly recalled conserved clonotypes in ICOS+CD38+ cTfh.

Here immunoSEQ multiplex PCR was the method, and the copy in TCRdb shows in-frame clones only, minus some. The sample comprises thousands of clones, around four fifths of which are singletons, and approximately 3% rests with the top ten. Germline V gene sequence: CDR1 SGHVS, CDR2 FQNEAQ. Trimming at V came to 4 bases and at J to 7 bases, leaving 18 bases not matched to a gene. The CDR3 sequence is 19 residues long. The chain employs TRBV7-8 and TRBJ2-1; 11 bases align to TRBD1. The source of this sequence is an adult who received the influenza vaccine. This sample comprised CXCR5+ CD38- circulating T follicular helper cells from blood, obtained on the day of influenza vaccination. Subset: circulating Tfh, non-naive CD4+CXCR5+PD-1+ (ICOS+CD38+ or ICOS-CD38-). The DNA for the CDR3 is TGTGCCAGCAGCTCCGCGGGCGGGGCGGGACAGGGGGGAAAGAATGAGCAGTTCTTC. Translation: CASSSAGGAGQGGKNEQFF.